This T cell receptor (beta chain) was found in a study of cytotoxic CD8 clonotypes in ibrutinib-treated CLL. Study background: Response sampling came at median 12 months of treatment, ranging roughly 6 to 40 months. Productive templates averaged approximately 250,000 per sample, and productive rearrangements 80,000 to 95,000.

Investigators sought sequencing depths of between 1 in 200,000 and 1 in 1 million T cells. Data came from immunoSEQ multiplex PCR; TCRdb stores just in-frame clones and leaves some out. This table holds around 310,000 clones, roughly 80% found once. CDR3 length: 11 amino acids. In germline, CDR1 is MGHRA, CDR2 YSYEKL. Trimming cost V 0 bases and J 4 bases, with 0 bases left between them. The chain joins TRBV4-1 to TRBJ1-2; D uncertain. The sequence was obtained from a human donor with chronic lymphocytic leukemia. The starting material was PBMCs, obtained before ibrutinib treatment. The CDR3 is CASSQDYGYTF. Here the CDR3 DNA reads TGCGCCAGCAGCCAAGACTATGGCTACACCTTC.